The sequence of this T cell receptor beta chain was determined in a study of cytomegalovirus exposure and HLA in healthy donors. PCR employed 60 Vbeta and 13 Jbeta primers. Profiling relied on immunoSEQ multiplex PCR, and the TCRdb table lists in-frame clones only, not all of them. The sample contains around 130,000 clones, around four fifths of which appear only once. Per the germline V gene, CDR1 is LGHNA and CDR2 is YSLEER. The V gene lost 0 bases and the J gene lost 9 bases, with 18 bases spanning the gap. The CDR3 covers 15 residues. Remarks on this clone: The target antigen is unknown.

Findings and limits, study-wide: Earlier findings revealed that most TCR beta V segments proved productive either about 87% or about 30% of the time. Sequencing probably produced one cluster of sequence variants that were highly shared.

The rearrangement joins TRBV4-3 to TRBJ2-7; no definite D call. Sequenced: PBMCs. The TCR sequence derives from a human donor in good health. As DNA, the CDR3 is TGCGCCAGCAGCCAAGAACCCGGAGCCGGCGGCGGGCAGTACTTC. Translating gives CASSQEPGAGGGQYF.